A single sample is the source of the 27 T cell receptor beta chains below, sequenced in a study of cytomegalovirus exposure and HLA in healthy donors. PCR employed 60 Vbeta and 13 Jbeta primers. TCRdb keeps only in-frame clones here, not all; method: immunoSEQ multiplex PCR. Of just over 95,000 clones in the sample, more than 75% were seen once. Sequencing was carried out using PBMCs. These receptors all stem from a human donor in good health.

This clone was picked up one time. In DNA, the CDR3 is TGTGCCTGGAGTATGGGCAGCACCAACACTGAAGCTTTCTTT. Its translation: CAWSMGSTNTEAFF. V gene TRBV30 combines with J gene TRBJ1-1; D gene ambiguous. V shed 2 bases and J shed 2 bases, with 12 bases lying between them. The CDR3 length is 14 residues. Germline V CDR1 and CDR2: GTSNPN, SVGIG (reference sequence).

The chain joins TRBV7-2 to TRBJ1-5, with D possibly matching TRBD1 (5 bases). The CDR3 covers 13 residues. The germline CDR1 and CDR2 sequences are SGHTA and FQGNSA. Between the trimmed V and J ends, which lost 1 base and 9 bases, there was a span of 10 bases. DNA for the CDR3: TGTGCCAGCAGCTTAGACCCAGGGTCGCCCCAGCATTTT. It yields the protein CASSLDPGSPQHF.

This chain connects TRBV7-9 to TRBJ2-7; 9 bases are a match to TRBD1. The ends lost 8 bases at V and 2 bases at J; junction bases unmatched: 7. The germline CDR1 and CDR2 sequences are SEHNR and FQNEAQ (reference sequence). This CDR3 is 14 amino acids long. CDR3 region: CASGGTGITYEQYF. The CDR3 DNA is TGTGCCAGCGGAGGGACAGGGATTACCTACGAGCAGTACTTC.

The chain couples TRBV6-5 to TRBJ2-7; tentatively, D is TRBD2 (6 bases). The CDR3 spans 14 residues. CDR1 is MNHEY and CDR2 is SVGAGI in the germline V gene. The V and J ends lost 3 bases and 11 bases respectively, with 20 bases between them. The CDR3 sequence is CASSYKARGGSEYF. The CDR3 coding sequence is TGTGCCAGCAGTTATAAGGCACGTGGGGGGTCGGAGTACTTC.

V usage is TRBV27 and J usage is TRBJ2-3, with D perhaps matching TRBD2 (6 bases). Trimming pared 2 bases from V and 1 base from J, leaving 10 bases between. The CDR3 extends over 15 amino acids. Germline V CDR1 and CDR2: MNHEY, SMNVEV (reference sequence). CDR3 nucleotides: TGTGCCAGCAGTTTAGGAGGGGTTGGCACAGATACGCAGTATTTT. Its protein product is CASSLGGVGTDTQYF.

In DNA form, the CDR3 reads TGTGCCAGCAGTTTAATCGGACAGGGCGGCAATGAGCAGTTCTTC. Translating it yields CASSLIGQGGNEQFF. J is TRBJ2-1 and V is TRBV28, with TRBD1 identical over 8 bases. Trimming removed 2 bases from V and 6 bases from J; junction bases left unmatched: 6. CDR3 length equals 15 residues. CDR1 is MDHEN and CDR2 is SYDVKM in the germline V gene.

V is TRBV11-2 and J is TRBJ1-1, with 7 positions matching TRBD1. The CDR3 contains 15 residues. With V trimmed by 8 bases and J by 1 base, 10 bases remained unmatched. Germline loops: CDR1 SGHAT, CDR2 FQNNGV. CDR3 in amino acids: CASLRGGQANTEAFF. The CDR3 DNA reads as TGTGCCAGCCTAAGGGGAGGACAGGCGAACACTGAAGCTTTCTTT.

V gene TRBV11-2 combines with J gene TRBJ2-2; possible D gene TRBD1, 6 bases. Per the germline V gene, CDR1 is SGHAT and CDR2 is FQNNGV. This CDR3 region has 17 residues. Trimming removed 4 bases at V and 5 bases at J, with 20 bases between. The CDR3 loop is CASSSRQDPKTTGELFF. DNA of the CDR3: TGTGCCAGCAGCTCGAGACAGGATCCCAAAACAACCGGGGAGCTGTTTTTT.

Only a few counts were recorded for this clone. The rearrangement uses TRBV4-1 and TRBJ1-2; 9 nucleotides align to TRBD1. The germline V gene encodes CDR1 MGHRA and CDR2 YSYEKL. The V segment lost 3 bases and the J segment 2 bases; nucleotides outside the gene matches: 7. The CDR3 has 16 residues. This CDR3 is CASSQVGQGKNYGYTF. The CDR3 DNA reads as TGCGCCAGCAGCCAGGTGGGACAGGGTAAAAACTATGGCTACACCTTC.

The chain joins TRBV5-1 to TRBJ2-2; 8 bases agree with TRBD2. CDR1 is SGHRS, CDR2 YFSETQ, per germline. V shed 6 bases and J 7 bases; nucleotides not matched to a gene: 8. CDR3 length: 14 amino acids. The CDR3 bases are TGCGCCAGCAAAGGAGCGGCGGGGGGCGGGGAGCTGTTTTTT. It codes for CASKGAAGGGELFF.

The chain carries TRBV27 and TRBJ1-2, with TRBD1 as a possible D gene (6 bases). The V and J ends lost 4 bases and 0 bases respectively, with 24 bases between them. Germline V gene lookup returns CDR1 MNHEY and CDR2 SMNVEV (reference sequence). There are 19 residues in the CDR3. CDR3 in amino acids: CASSSRGGVAPKANYGYTF. The CDR3 nucleotides read TGTGCCAGCAGTTCGAGAGGGGGGGTGGCCCCGAAAGCTAACTATGGCTACACCTTC.

This chain uses TRBV7-3 with TRBJ2-1; D is perhaps TRBD2 (5 bases). This CDR3 has 20 amino acids. Germline CDR1 is SGHTA and CDR2 is FQGTGA. With 2 bases removed from V and 1 base from J, the gap between germline ends came to 24 bases. CDR3 sequence reads: CASSLLGRTLGGFSYNEQFF. The CDR3 DNA follows: TGTGCCAGCAGCTTACTAGGGCGGACCCTCGGCGGGTTTTCCTACAATGAGCAGTTCTTC.

The chain is built from TRBV12-5 and TRBJ2-1, with 10 bases identical to TRBD2. Germline-derived CDR1 and CDR2 are LGHNT and FRNRAP. V lost 2 bases, J lost 0 bases, and 10 bases stayed unmatched. The CDR3 has 19 residues. For the CDR3, the DNA is TGTGCTAGTGGTTTGCCTACCCGTTCTAGCGGGAGCTCCTACAATGAGCAGTTCTTC. Translating gives CASGLPTRSSGSSYNEQFF.

The CDR3 DNA reads TGTGCCAGCAGTTTGGTAACGGGAGTAACGACAGATACGCAGTATTTT. Encoded protein: CASSLVTGVTTDTQYF. This chain joins TRBV27 and TRBJ2-3; tentative D call: TRBD2 (6 bases). Trimming removed 3 bases from V and 3 bases from J, with 16 bases in between. The CDR3 length is 16 residues. Germline lookup yields CDR1 MNHEY and CDR2 SMNVEV (reference sequence).

The chain recombines TRBV27 with TRBJ2-3; 14 nucleotides agree with TRBD2. V lost 5 bases and J lost 0; bases outside the gene matches: 10. Germline lookup yields CDR1 MNHEY and CDR2 SMNVEV (reference sequence). This CDR3 contains 19 residues. The CDR3 bases are TGTGCCAGCAGTGCGACTAGCGGGAGGGCCCGCCCGAGCACAGATACGCAGTATTTT. Translation: CASSATSGRARPSTDTQYF.

The V and J genes are TRBV7-2 and TRBJ2-7; 13 bases map to TRBD2. This CDR3 is 15 amino acids long. The junction had 7 bases not matched to a gene; V was cut back by 5 bases and J by 6 bases. Germline assignment: CDR1 SGHTA and CDR2 FQGNSA. As DNA, the CDR3 is TGTGCCAGCAGCCAAGAAAGACTAGCGGGAGGCGAGCAGTACTTC. As protein: CASSQERLAGGEQYF.

CDR3 in DNA: TGTGCCAGTAGTATCTGGGCTAGCGGCCCAACCGGAGATACGCAGTATTTT. Translated, it gives CASSIWASGPTGDTQYF. The rearrangement uses TRBV19 and TRBJ2-3, with 7 positions matching TRBD2. V lost 3 bases and J lost 5; bases outside the gene matches: 14. The CDR3 sequence is 17 residues long. Germline loops: CDR1 LNHDA, CDR2 SQIVND (reference sequence).

The V call is TRBV5-4, the J call TRBJ1-2; tentative D call: TRBD1 (5 bases). The CDR3 extends over 14 amino acids. Trimming cost V 0 bases and J 5 bases, with 11 bases left between them. CDR1 and CDR2 (germline): SGHNT, YYREEE (reference sequence). CDR3 bases: TGTGCCAGCAGCTTGGTCGGACAAAGTTATGGCTACACCTTC. Translation gives CASSLVGQSYGYTF.

This sequence joins TRBV9 and TRBJ1-1, with 7 bases identical to TRBD1. The CDR3 covers 13 residues. Germline V lookup: CDR1 SGDLS, CDR2 YYNGEE. Trimming took 3 bases from V and 8 from J; bases not matched to a gene: 7. CDR3 region: CASSGWTGEEAFF. CDR3 DNA: TGTGCCAGCAGCGGATGGACAGGAGAAGAAGCTTTCTTT.

Concerning this clone: This sample also contains other DNA sequences that code for the same CDR3. The chain has TRBV5-1 and TRBJ1-4, with D perhaps TRBD1 (5 bases). Looked up from germline, CDR1 is SGHRS and CDR2 is YFSETQ. Trimming removed 1 base at V and 4 bases at J, with 8 bases between. The CDR3 sequence is 14 residues long. Here the CDR3 DNA reads TGCGCCAGCAGCTTGTCAGGGTTTAATGAAAAACTGTTTTTT. Translated, it gives CASSLSGFNEKLFF.

This clone was observed a handful of times. This chain links TRBV19 with TRBJ1-5; 8 bases agree with TRBD1. This CDR3 is built from 14 residues. With V trimmed by 3 bases and J by 8 bases, 6 bases remained unmatched. CDR1 and CDR2 from the germline V gene are LNHDA and SQIVND (reference sequence). CDR3 sequence: CASSMTGVGKPQHF. DNA for the CDR3: TGTGCCAGTAGTATGACAGGGGTGGGTAAGCCCCAGCATTTT.

This clone showed up just once. The chain recombines TRBV18 with TRBJ2-3, with 12 positions matching TRBD2. Germline CDR1 and CDR2: KGHSH and LQKENI. The CDR3 is made up of 16 amino acids. Unmatched junction bases numbered 6, after V lost 4 bases and J lost 4 bases. CDR3 DNA sequence: TGTGCCAGCTCACTACAGACTAGCGGGAGCGCAGATACGCAGTATTTT. This translates into CASSLQTSGSADTQYF.

CDR3 sequence (DNA): TGTGCTAGTGGTTCGCTGACAAGCTCTGGAAACACCATATATTTT. Its protein is CASGSLTSSGNTIYF. The chain combines TRBV12-5 with TRBJ1-3, with D unresolved. The CDR3 length is 15 residues. The V gene lost 4 bases and the J gene lost 0 bases, with 10 bases spanning the gap. The germline V gene has CDR1 LGHNT and CDR2 FRNRAP.

The chain recombines TRBV4-2 with TRBJ2-5; TRBD2 agrees at 9 bases. Germline V gene sequence: CDR1 LGHNA, CDR2 YNFKEQ. The trim removed 6 bases at V and 11 bases at J, leaving 19 bases unmatched. The CDR3 covers 16 residues. This chain's CDR3 is CASSQFRASGVWEQYF. The CDR3 DNA follows: TGTGCCAGCAGTCAATTTAGGGCTAGCGGGGTCTGGGAGCAGTACTTC.

The V gene is TRBV7-2, the J gene TRBJ1-3; D is unresolved. From germline, CDR1 is SGHTA and CDR2 FQGNSA. The length of the CDR3 is 15 residues. Between the trimmed V and J ends, which lost 4 bases and 2 bases, there was a span of 12 bases. The DNA of the CDR3 is TGTGCCAGCAGCTCGAGAGGGAGGACTGGAAACACCATATATTTT. Its translation: CASSSRGRTGNTIYF.

The V gene is TRBV6-6, the J gene TRBJ2-5, with D maybe TRBD2 (5 bases). The DNA matches TRBJ2-7 better at its end, which makes the J call doubtful. Germline CDR1 reads MNHNY; CDR2 reads SVGAGI (reference sequence). This CDR3 region has 13 residues. The CDR3 loop reads CASSHRREGEQYF. DNA for the CDR3: TGTGCCAGCAGTCACCGACGTGAGGGCGAGCAGTACTTC.

The chain joins TRBV7-2 to TRBJ1-2; possible D gene TRBD1, 6 bases. Germline values: CDR1 SGHTA, CDR2 FQGNSA. The CDR3 is made up of 15 amino acids. V was shortened by 1 base and J by 2 bases, with 11 bases between the two germline ends. The CDR3 nucleotides are TGTGCCAGCAGCTTAGACGACAGGAGAAACTATGGCTACACCTTC. As protein: CASSLDDRRNYGYTF.